This T cell receptor beta chain derives from a study of CD8 T cells in Susac syndrome. This clonotype was observed many times. TCR beta was sequenced from blood CD8+ and CD4+ T cells. The multiple sclerosis control group consisted of treatment-naive patients whose relapsing-remitting disease, which was either stable or active, fulfilled revised McDonald criteria. TEMRA cells were enriched by FACS, while CD8+ and CD4+ T cells were obtained through a negative isolation that was performed magnetically. A quantity of about 0.45 to 1 ug RNA underwent reverse transcription using random hexamers. Each CDR3 protein gets one entry after TCRdb re-called the immunoSEQ multiplex PCR reads with MiXCR. The data show about 400,000 distinct CDR3 sequences, 85% to 90% seen once. The length of the CDR3 is 13 residues. Trimming shortened V by 4 bases and J by 1 base, and 8 bases separated the two germline ends.

The chain links TRBV12-3 or TRBV12-4 to TRBJ2-7; tentative D call: TRBD1 (6 bases). The sequenced sample consisted of CD8+ T cells from PBMCs. This TCR came from a human donor with multiple sclerosis. This CDR3 is CASSSDSSYEQYF. DNA for the CDR3: TGTGCCAGCAGTTCGGACAGTTCCTACGAGCAGTACTTC.